One sample yielded the 26 T cell receptor beta chains listed below, sequenced in a study of blood T cell repertoires in COVID-19. Data came from immunoSEQ multiplex PCR; TCRdb stores just in-frame clones and leaves some out. This sample has about 430,000 clones, with 70% to 90% found just once. The sequenced material came from PBMCs or T cells enriched from blood (not recorded which). The receptors stem from a young woman who had been exposed to COVID-19.

The V and J genes are TRBV7-9 and TRBJ1-1, with 8 bases that match TRBD1. Germline-derived CDR1 and CDR2 are SEHNR and FQNEAQ (reference sequence). The CDR3 totals 14 residues. J was trimmed by 5 bases and V by 3 bases; bases with no gene match: 5. In nucleotides, the CDR3 is TGTGCCAGCAGCTTCCCAGGGGGCGGGACTGAAGCTTTCTTT. Protein product: CASSFPGGGTEAFF.

V usage is TRBV7-8 and J usage is TRBJ2-7, with D possibly TRBD1 on 5 matching bases. The germline V gene encodes CDR1 SGHVS and CDR2 FQNEAQ. The CDR3 has 15 residues. V gave up 0 bases and J gave up 4 bases, with 13 bases separating them. CDR3 protein: CASSLAGRVGYEQYF. CDR3 nucleotides: TGTGCCAGCAGCTTAGCTGGCAGGGTCGGGTACGAGCAGTACTTC.

This chain links TRBV9 with TRBJ2-2; TRBD1 is a possible D gene (5 bases). This CDR3 is built from 15 residues. The V gene's germline CDR1 is SGDLS and CDR2 YYNGEE. The germline V and J ends were trimmed by 3 bases and 0 bases, with 9 bases remaining between them. The CDR3: CASSADNTNTGELFF. The CDR3 DNA follows: TGTGCCAGCAGCGCGGACAACACGAACACCGGGGAGCTGTTTTTT.

The rearrangement uses TRBV21-1 and TRBJ2-7; TRBD1 is taken as the D call from the table, unchecked against the DNA. TRBV21-1 is noted as a pseudogene. The CDR3 totals 19 residues. CDR3 nucleotide sequence: TGTGCCAGCAGCGAAAAAACTACCCACGTACAGGGGGCTTGTTACGAGCAGTACTTC. The encoded protein is CASSEKTTHVQGACYEQYF.

The gene calls are TRBV7-9 and TRBJ2-3, with TRBD2 matching 15 bases. With 5 bases clipped from V and 6 bases from J, the junction kept 6 bases outside the gene matches. This CDR3 spans 16 amino acids. Germline CDR1 reads SEHNR; CDR2 reads FQNEAQ (reference sequence). For the CDR3, the DNA is TGTGCCAGCAGCGCAGGACTAGCGGGGGGGCCGGATACGCAGTATTTT. This codes for CASSAGLAGGPDTQYF.

This chain joins TRBV9 and TRBJ1-3; D may be TRBD1 (5 bases). Germline assignment: CDR1 SGDLS and CDR2 YYNGEE. The CDR3 spans 14 residues. Trimming removed 6 bases from V and 0 bases from J, with 10 bases in between. Here the CDR3 reads CASTGGSSGNTIYF. The CDR3 bases are TGTGCCAGCACGGGGGGTAGCTCTGGAAACACCATATATTTT.

The chain carries TRBV6-5 and TRBJ2-7; TRBD1 matches 9 bases. V shed 6 bases and J 3 bases; nucleotides not matched to a gene: 9. This CDR3 contains 15 residues. Germline V gives CDR1 MNHEY, CDR2 SVGAGI. Here the CDR3 reads CASSRLGQGRYEQYF. The CDR3 region has the DNA TGTGCCAGCAGCCGCCTAGGACAGGGGCGCTACGAGCAGTACTTC.

The rearrangement joins TRBV7-9 to TRBJ2-7; D perhaps matches TRBD1 (6 bases). V was clipped by 2 bases and J by 7 bases, with 15 bases between them. The V gene's germline CDR1 is SEHNR and CDR2 FQNEAQ (reference sequence). The CDR3 contains 14 residues. Written as DNA, the CDR3 is TGTGCCAGCAGCTTATCACTCCCAGGGGAGGAGCAGTACTTC. Its protein product is CASSLSLPGEEQYF.

The V and J genes are TRBV4-1 and TRBJ1-4; 8 nucleotides line up with TRBD1. Germline lookup yields CDR1 MGHRA and CDR2 YSYEKL. CDR3 length equals 15 residues. Trimming cost V 4 bases and J 5 bases; bases outside gene matches: 6. The CDR3 coding sequence is TGCGCCAGCAGCCTTCAGACAGGGGTGAATGAAAAACTGTTTTTT. Translation gives CASSLQTGVNEKLFF.

The chain uses TRBV6-1 and TRBJ2-1; D ambiguous. V was cut by 0 bases and J by 10 bases, with 10 bases left in between. The CDR3 contains 13 residues. CDR1 is MNHNS and CDR2 is SASEGT in the germline V gene. CDR3 amino acids: CASSEANSYEQFF. The CDR3 DNA reads as TGTGCCAGCAGTGAAGCAAACTCCTACGAGCAGTTCTTC.

The V call is TRBV4-1, the J call TRBJ2-7; TRBD2 matches at 10 bases. The junction had 9 bases not matched to a gene; V was cut back by 2 bases and J by 5 bases. CDR1 is MGHRA and CDR2 is YSYEKL in the germline V gene. This CDR3 region has 16 residues. CDR3: CASSQYTSGRGDEQYF. The CDR3 DNA reads TGCGCCAGCAGCCAATACACGAGCGGGAGGGGAGACGAGCAGTACTTC.

The CDR3 sequence: CASSYHANYEQYF. CDR3 DNA: TGTGCCAGCAGTTACCACGCGAACTACGAGCAGTACTTC. This chain connects TRBV6-5 to TRBJ2-7; D call uncertain. V gave up 2 bases and J gave up 3 bases, with 8 bases separating them. This CDR3 has 13 amino acids. Germline V gene sequence: CDR1 MNHEY, CDR2 SVGAGI.

The rearrangement joins TRBV2 to TRBJ2-7, with D perhaps TRBD1 (6 bases). CDR1 is SNHLY and CDR2 is FYNNEI in the germline V gene. This CDR3 is built from 14 residues. Trimming shortened V by 6 bases and J by 1 base, and 13 bases separated the two germline ends. The CDR3 sequence: CASRRRTDSYEQYF. The CDR3 DNA is TGTGCCAGCAGGCGAAGGACAGATTCCTACGAGCAGTACTTC.

The chain recombines TRBV28 with TRBJ2-3; 8 nucleotides line up with TRBD2. Trimming at V came to 2 bases and at J to 3 bases, leaving 4 bases not matched to a gene. The germline CDR1 and CDR2 sequences are MDHEN and SYDVKM. The length of the CDR3 is 15 residues. CDR3 sequence: CASSLAGGLTDTQYF. The DNA of the CDR3 is TGTGCCAGCAGTTTAGCGGGAGGCTTAACAGATACGCAGTATTTT. Full variable domain (missing parts from reference TRBV28 and TRBJ2-3): DVKVTQSSRYLVKRTGEKVFLECVQDMDHENMFWYRQDPGLGLRLIYFSYDVKMKEKGDIPEGYSVSREKKERFSLILESASTNQTSMYLCASSLAGGLTDTQYFGPGTRLTVL.

The chain combines TRBV27 with TRBJ1-1, with 9 bases fitting TRBD1. With V trimmed by 5 bases and J by 0 bases, 10 bases remained unmatched. Per germline, CDR1 MNHEY and CDR2 SMNVEV (reference sequence). This CDR3 has 17 amino acids. The CDR3 region has the DNA TGTGCCAGCAGTCCACTGGGACAGGGACTCATGAACACTGAAGCTTTCTTT. This encodes CASSPLGQGLMNTEAFF.

This chain connects TRBV29-1 to TRBJ2-1; maybe TRBD1 (6 bases). V shed 0 bases and J shed 2 bases, with 14 bases lying between them. The CDR3 covers 16 residues. Germline CDR1 reads SQVTM; CDR2 reads ANQGSEA. CDR3 DNA: TGCAGCGTTGAAGATCGAGGCAGGGGTACCTACAATGAGCAGTTCTTC. Residues: CSVEDRGRGTYNEQFF.

The genes are TRBV19 and TRBJ1-6; 7 bases agree with TRBD1. Germline V gene data show CDR1 as LNHDA and CDR2 as SQIVND (reference sequence). Trimming at V came to 4 bases and at J to 9 bases, leaving 9 bases not matched to a gene. This CDR3 comprises 15 residues. The CDR3 bases are TGTGCCAGTAGTACTTCGACAGGGACGGGTTCACCCCTCCACTTT. Protein sequence: CASSTSTGTGSPLHF.

With respect to this clone: The junction shows a germline mismatch at one end, possibly a read error. This chain joins TRBV2 and TRBJ2-1; D remains unclear. Germline V gene sequence: CDR1 SNHLY, CDR2 FYNNEI. CDR3 length equals 15 residues. DNA for the CDR3: TGTGCCAACAGTGAAAACAGCTTTGCTAACAATGAGCAGTTCTTC. This codes for CANSENSFANNEQFF.

This chain uses TRBV7-2 with TRBJ2-3; no definite D call. Per the germline V gene, CDR1 is SGHTA and CDR2 is FQGNSA. V was shortened by 1 base and J by 5 bases, with 16 bases between the two germline ends. The CDR3 loop spans 16 amino acids. The CDR3 is CASSLGGSVALDTQYF. CDR3 nucleotides: TGTGCCAGCAGCTTAGGAGGTTCGGTGGCCTTAGATACGCAGTATTTT.

The genes are TRBV7-7 and TRBJ2-2, with TRBD2 identical over 7 bases. From germline, CDR1 is SSHAT and CDR2 FNYEAQ (reference sequence). The CDR3 loop spans 15 amino acids. V lost 5 bases and J lost 6; bases outside the gene matches: 9. The CDR3 coding sequence is TGTGCCAGCAGCCAGGGCGGGAGTGCCGCCGGGGAGCTGTTTTTT. Residues: CASSQGGSAAGELFF.

This clone was picked up a small number of times. The genes are TRBV14 and TRBJ2-5; no definite D call. V lost 0 bases and J 13 bases, leaving 12 bases between the germline ends. Germline CDR1 and CDR2: SGHDN and FVKESK. The CDR3 is made up of 12 amino acids. The CDR3: CASSQDRQSSYF. The CDR3 DNA reads TGTGCCAGCAGCCAAGATCGTCAGTCCTCGTACTTC. Using reference TRBV14 and TRBJ2-5 for the parts outside the CDR3, the full variable domain is EAGVTQFPSHSVIEKGQTVTLRCDPISGHDNLYWYRRVMGKEIKFLLHFVKESKQDESGMPNNRFLAERTGGTYSTLKVQPAELEDSGVYFCASSQDRQSSYFGPGTRLLVL.

This chain uses TRBV28 with TRBJ1-6; 8 positions match TRBD1. Losses at the gene ends were 6 bases for V and 10 bases for J; bases not matched to a gene: 8. This CDR3 region has 14 residues. Germline V gene sequence: CDR1 MDHEN, CDR2 SYDVKM. Here the CDR3 reads CASSPGQDRSPLHF. CDR3 coding DNA: TGTGCCAGCAGCCCGGGACAGGATCGGTCACCCCTCCACTTT.

This clone has a single count. V and J are TRBV13 and TRBJ1-1, with D hard to call. This CDR3 contains 14 residues. V lost 8 bases, J lost 0 bases, and 13 bases lay in between. In germline, CDR1 is PRHDT, CDR2 FYEKMQ (reference sequence). CDR3 DNA: TGTGCCAGCCTAAAGTTGAATTTGAACACTGAAGCTTTCTTT. Translating gives CASLKLNLNTEAFF.

The chain couples TRBV27 to TRBJ1-1, with 8 bases aligning to TRBD1. This CDR3 comprises 14 residues. CDR1 and CDR2 (germline): MNHEY, SMNVEV (reference sequence). With V trimmed by 9 bases and J by 0 bases, 6 bases remained unmatched. The DNA for the CDR3 is TGTGCCAGTAATCACAGGGGGATGAACACTGAAGCTTTCTTT. This translates into CASNHRGMNTEAFF.

The chain recombines TRBV4-2 with TRBJ2-3; maybe TRBD2 (6 bases). Per germline, CDR1 LGHNA and CDR2 YNFKEQ. Trimming stripped 1 base from V and 6 bases from J, with 20 bases between. The CDR3 length is 17 residues. For the CDR3, the DNA is TGTGCCAGCAGCCAAGCCCCCTGGCGGGGTGGCTCGGATACGCAGTATTTT. Translated: CASSQAPWRGGSDTQYF.

The gene calls are TRBV3-1 (or the pseudogene TRBV3-2) and TRBJ2-1; 13 bases align to TRBD2. The germline CDR1 and CDR2 sequences are LGHDT and YNNKEL (reference sequence). Germline trimming cut 4 bases from V and 4 bases from J; bases unmatched to any gene: 10. This CDR3 is 18 amino acids long. The CDR3 region is CASSPMTSGRTSYNEQFF. CDR3 in DNA: TGTGCCAGCAGCCCCATGACTAGCGGGAGGACATCATACAATGAGCAGTTCTTC.